The clone carrying this T cell receptor (beta chain) has a single count. The CDR3 sequence is 15 residues long. V dropped 6 bases and J dropped 7; count of bases not matched to a gene: 9. Germline V lookup: CDR1 MDHEN, CDR2 SYDVKM. Using immunoSEQ multiplex PCR, the repertoire was profiled, and TCRdb retains in-frame clones only, with some absent. This table holds 110,000 or so clones, 87% found once. This sample is drawn from a study of control samples from healthy donors and cancer patients. The origin of this receptor is a man aged 30 to 39 in good health. Sequencing input: blood. The chain recombines TRBV28 with TRBJ2-1, with 10 bases matching TRBD1. CDR3 in amino acids: CASSSHPGQGNEQFF. The CDR3 region has the DNA TGTGCCAGCAGCTCCCATCCGGGACAGGGGAATGAGCAGTTCTTC.